The 4 T cell receptor beta chains below all came from one sample that was sequenced in a study of T cells after yellow fever vaccination. Each CDR3 protein is one row after TCRdb ran MiXCR on the 5' RACE reads. The data contain about 340,000 distinct CDR3 sequences, 8.7% of them singletons. The starting material was PBMCs, obtained on the day of the first yellow fever vaccination. The receptors come from a man between 18 and 29 years old who received the YFV17D yellow fever vaccine.

J is TRBJ1-2 and V is TRBV12-3 or TRBV12-4, with a weak D call TRBD1 (5 bases). The CDR3 contains 14 residues. V was pared by 6 bases and J by 3 bases, with 14 bases between. The CDR3 loop reads CASRGDSGDYGYTF. The CDR3 DNA sequence: TGTGCCAGCAGGGGGGACTCGGGTGACTATGGCTACACCTTC.

Many counts were recorded for this clonotype. This chain uses TRBV2 with TRBJ1-5; the match to TRBD1 covers 7 bases. The length of the CDR3 is 17 residues. The V gene's germline CDR1 is SNHLY and CDR2 FYNNEI. Trimming took 3 bases from V and 0 from J; bases not matched to a gene: 8. The DNA of the CDR3 is TGTGCCAGCAGTGAGGAGGCAGGGGGTAGTAGCAATCAGCCCCAGCATTTT. This codes for CASSEEAGGSSNQPQHF.

The table lists this clonotype with many counts. The rearrangement joins TRBV25-1 to TRBJ2-5, with D unresolved. The germline V and J ends were trimmed by 6 bases and 3 bases, with 14 bases remaining between them. CDR3 length: 14 residues. Germline assignment: CDR1 MGHDK and CDR2 SYGVNS. The CDR3 sequence is CASSAIATEETQYF. DNA for the CDR3: TGTGCCAGCAGCGCGATCGCGACCGAAGAGACCCAGTACTTC.

This clonotype was detected only a few times. J is TRBJ2-7 and V is TRBV6-5; D remains ambiguous. CDR1 is MNHEY and CDR2 is SVGAGI in the germline V gene. Trimming left V 8 bases short and J 9 bases short, with 8 bases between. This CDR3 is built from 9 residues. CDR3 sequence (DNA): TGTGCCAGCTGCATCGGGCAGTACGTC. It is translated as CASCIGQYV.